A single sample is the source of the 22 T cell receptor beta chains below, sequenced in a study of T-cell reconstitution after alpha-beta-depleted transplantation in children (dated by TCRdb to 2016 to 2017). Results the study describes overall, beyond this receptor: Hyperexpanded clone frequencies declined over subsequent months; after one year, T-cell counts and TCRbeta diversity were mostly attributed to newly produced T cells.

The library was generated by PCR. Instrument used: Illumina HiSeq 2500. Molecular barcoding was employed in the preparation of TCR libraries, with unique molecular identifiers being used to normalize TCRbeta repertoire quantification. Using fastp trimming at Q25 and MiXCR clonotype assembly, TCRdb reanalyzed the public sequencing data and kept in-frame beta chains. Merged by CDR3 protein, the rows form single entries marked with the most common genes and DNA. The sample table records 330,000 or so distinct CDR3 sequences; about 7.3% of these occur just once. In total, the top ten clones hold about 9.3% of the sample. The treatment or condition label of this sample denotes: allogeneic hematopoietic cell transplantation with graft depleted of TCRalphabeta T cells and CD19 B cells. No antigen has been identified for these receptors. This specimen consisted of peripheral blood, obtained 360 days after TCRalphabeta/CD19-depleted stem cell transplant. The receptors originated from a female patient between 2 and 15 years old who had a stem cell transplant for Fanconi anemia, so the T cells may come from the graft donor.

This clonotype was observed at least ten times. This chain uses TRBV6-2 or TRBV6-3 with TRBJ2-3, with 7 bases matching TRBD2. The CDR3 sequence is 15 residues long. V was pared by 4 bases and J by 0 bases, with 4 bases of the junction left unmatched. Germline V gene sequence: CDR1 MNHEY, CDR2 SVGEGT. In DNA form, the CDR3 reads TGTGCCAGCAGTTTGAGGCGGGGGAGCACAGATACGCAGTATTTT. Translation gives CASSLRRGSTDTQYF.

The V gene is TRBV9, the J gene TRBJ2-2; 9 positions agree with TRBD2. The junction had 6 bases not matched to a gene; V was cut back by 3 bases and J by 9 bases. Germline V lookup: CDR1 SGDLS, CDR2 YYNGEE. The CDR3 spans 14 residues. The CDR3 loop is CASSAREGLRELFF. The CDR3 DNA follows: TGTGCCAGCAGCGCGCGGGAGGGCCTAAGGGAGCTGTTTTTT.

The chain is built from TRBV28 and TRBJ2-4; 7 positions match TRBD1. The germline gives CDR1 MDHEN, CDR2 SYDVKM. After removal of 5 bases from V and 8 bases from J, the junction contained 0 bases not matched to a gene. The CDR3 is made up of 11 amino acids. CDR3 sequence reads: CASSQGDIQYF. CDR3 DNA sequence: TGTGCCAGCAGTCAGGGGGACATTCAGTACTTC.

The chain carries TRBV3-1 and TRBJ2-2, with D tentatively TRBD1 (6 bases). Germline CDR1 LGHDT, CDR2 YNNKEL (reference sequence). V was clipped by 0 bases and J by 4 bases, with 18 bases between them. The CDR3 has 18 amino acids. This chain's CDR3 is CASSQDNREKEATGELFF. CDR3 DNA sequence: TGTGCCAGCAGCCAAGATAACAGGGAAAAAGAGGCCACCGGGGAGCTGTTTTTT.

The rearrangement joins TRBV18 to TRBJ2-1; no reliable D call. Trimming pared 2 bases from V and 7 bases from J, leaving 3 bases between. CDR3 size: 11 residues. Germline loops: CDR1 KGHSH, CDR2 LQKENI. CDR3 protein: CASSPINEQFF. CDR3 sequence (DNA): TGTGCCAGCTCACCAATTAATGAGCAGTTCTTC.

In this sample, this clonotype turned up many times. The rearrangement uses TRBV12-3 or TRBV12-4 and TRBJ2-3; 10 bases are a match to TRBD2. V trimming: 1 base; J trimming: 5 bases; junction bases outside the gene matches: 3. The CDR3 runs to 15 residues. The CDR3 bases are TGTGCCAGCAGTTTAGAACTAGCGGGATTAGATACGCAGTATTTT. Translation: CASSLELAGLDTQYF.

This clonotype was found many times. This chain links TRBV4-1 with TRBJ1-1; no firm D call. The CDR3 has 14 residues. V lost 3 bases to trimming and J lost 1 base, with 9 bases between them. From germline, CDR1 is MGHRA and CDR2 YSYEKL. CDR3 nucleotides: TGCGCCAGCAGCCAGAGGACGGGGAACACTGAAGCTTTCTTT. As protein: CASSQRTGNTEAFF.

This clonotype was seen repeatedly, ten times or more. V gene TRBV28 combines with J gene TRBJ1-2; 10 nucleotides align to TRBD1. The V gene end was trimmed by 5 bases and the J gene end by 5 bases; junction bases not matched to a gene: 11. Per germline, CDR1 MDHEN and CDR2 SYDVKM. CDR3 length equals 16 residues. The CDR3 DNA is TGTGCCAGCAGTACACCTACCGACAGGGGGCTGTATGGCTACACCTTC. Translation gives CASSTPTDRGLYGYTF.

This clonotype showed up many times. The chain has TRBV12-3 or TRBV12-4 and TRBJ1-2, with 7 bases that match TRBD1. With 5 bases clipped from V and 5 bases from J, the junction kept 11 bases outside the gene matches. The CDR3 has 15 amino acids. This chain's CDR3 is CASSPETGSFYGYTF. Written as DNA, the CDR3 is TGTGCCAGCAGTCCGGAGACAGGGTCGTTTTATGGCTACACCTTC.

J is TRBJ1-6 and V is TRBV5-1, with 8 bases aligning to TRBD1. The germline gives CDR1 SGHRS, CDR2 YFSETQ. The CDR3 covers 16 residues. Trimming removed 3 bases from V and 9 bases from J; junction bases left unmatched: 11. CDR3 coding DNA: TGCGCCAGCAGCTCGGCACAGGGGGGTTCCGGTTCACCCCTCCACTTT. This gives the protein CASSSAQGGSGSPLHF.

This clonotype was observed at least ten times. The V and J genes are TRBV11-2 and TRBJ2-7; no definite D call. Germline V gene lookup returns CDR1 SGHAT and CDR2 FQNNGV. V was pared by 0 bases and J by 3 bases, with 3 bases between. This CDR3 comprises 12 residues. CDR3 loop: CASSLEGYEQYV. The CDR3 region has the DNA TGTGCCAGCAGCTTAGAGGGCTACGAGCAGTACGTC.

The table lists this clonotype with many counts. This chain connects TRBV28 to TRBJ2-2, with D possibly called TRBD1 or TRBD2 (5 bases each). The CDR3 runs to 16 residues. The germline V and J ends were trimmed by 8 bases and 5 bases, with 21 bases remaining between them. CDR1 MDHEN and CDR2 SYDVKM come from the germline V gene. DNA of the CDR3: TGTGCCAGCCGGGACCCCTCTTGGGGAGCGACCGGGGAGCTGTTTTTT. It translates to CASRDPSWGATGELFF.

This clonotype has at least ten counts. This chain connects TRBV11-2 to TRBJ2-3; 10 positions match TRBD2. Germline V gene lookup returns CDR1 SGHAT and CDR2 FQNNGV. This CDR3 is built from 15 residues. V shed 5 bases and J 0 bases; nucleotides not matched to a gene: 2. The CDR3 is CASSKLAGSTDTQYF. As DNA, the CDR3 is TGTGCCAGCAGCAAACTAGCGGGGAGCACAGATACGCAGTATTTT. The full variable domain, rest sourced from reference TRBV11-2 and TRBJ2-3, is EAGVAQSPRYKIIEKRQSVAFWCNPISGHATLYWYQQILGQGPKLLIQFQNNGVVDDSQLPKDRFSAERLKGVDSTLKIQPAKLEDSAVYLCASSKLAGSTDTQYFGPGTRLTVL.

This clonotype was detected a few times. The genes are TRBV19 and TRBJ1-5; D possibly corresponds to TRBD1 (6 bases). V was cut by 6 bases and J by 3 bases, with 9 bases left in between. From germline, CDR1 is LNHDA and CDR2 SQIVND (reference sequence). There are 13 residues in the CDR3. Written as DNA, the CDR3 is TGTGCCAGTAGAGACAGGTCCAATCAGCCCCAGCATTTT. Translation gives CASRDRSNQPQHF.

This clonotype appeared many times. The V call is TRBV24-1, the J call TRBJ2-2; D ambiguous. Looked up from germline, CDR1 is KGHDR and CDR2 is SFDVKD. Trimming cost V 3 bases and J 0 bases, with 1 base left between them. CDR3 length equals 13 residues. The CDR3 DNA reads TGTGCCACCAGTGATCCGAACACCGGGGAGCTGTTTTTT. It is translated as CATSDPNTGELFF.

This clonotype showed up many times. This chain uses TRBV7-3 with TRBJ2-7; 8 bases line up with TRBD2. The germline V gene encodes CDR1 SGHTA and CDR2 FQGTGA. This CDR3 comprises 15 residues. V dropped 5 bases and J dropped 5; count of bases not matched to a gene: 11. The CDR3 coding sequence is TGTGCCAGCAGCCCCAGGCGGGGGGCAAGGAACGAGCAGTACTTC. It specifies CASSPRRGARNEQYF.

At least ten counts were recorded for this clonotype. This chain's CDR3 is CASSTSETDSPLHF. In DNA form, the CDR3 reads TGTGCCAGTAGCACCAGCGAGACGGATTCACCCCTCCACTTT. The chain employs TRBV19 and TRBJ1-6; D is ambiguous. The germline V gene encodes CDR1 LNHDA and CDR2 SQIVND (reference sequence). V lost 6 bases and J lost 8, with 14 bases in between. This CDR3 has 14 residues.

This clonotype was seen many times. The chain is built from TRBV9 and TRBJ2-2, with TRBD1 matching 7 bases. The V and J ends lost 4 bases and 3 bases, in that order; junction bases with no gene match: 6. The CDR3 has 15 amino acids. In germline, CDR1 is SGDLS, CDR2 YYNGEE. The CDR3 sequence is CASSFPGTDTGELFF. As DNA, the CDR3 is TGTGCCAGCAGCTTCCCCGGGACAGACACCGGGGAGCTGTTTTTT.

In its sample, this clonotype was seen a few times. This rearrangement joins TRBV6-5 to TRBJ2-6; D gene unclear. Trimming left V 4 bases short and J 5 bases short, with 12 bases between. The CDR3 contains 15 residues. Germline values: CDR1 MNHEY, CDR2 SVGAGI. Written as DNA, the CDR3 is TGTGCCAGCAGTTCCGACCGATTAAGGGCCAACGTCCTGACTTTC. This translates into CASSSDRLRANVLTF.

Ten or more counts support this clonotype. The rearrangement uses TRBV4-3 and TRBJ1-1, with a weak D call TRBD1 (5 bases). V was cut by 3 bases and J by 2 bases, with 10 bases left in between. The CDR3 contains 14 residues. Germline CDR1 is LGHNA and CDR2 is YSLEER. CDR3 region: CASSHQTGNTEAFF. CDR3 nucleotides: TGCGCCAGCAGCCACCAAACAGGAAACACTGAAGCTTTCTTT.

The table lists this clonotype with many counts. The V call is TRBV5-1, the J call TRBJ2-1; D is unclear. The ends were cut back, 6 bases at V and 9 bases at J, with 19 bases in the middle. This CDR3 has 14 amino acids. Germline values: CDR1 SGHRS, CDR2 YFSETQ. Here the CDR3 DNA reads TGCGCCAGCATGGTTATGGGGTTCACGGGTGAGCAGTTCTTC. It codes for CASMVMGFTGEQFF.

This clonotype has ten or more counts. The CDR3 sequence is CASSPKRGSSSGYTF. The CDR3 coding sequence is TGTGCCAGCAGCCCGAAACGGGGTAGTAGTAGTGGCTACACCTTC. The rearrangement joins TRBV3-1 to TRBJ1-2; D remains ambiguous. The CDR3 is made up of 15 amino acids. Per the germline V gene, CDR1 is LGHDT and CDR2 is YNNKEL (reference sequence). Trimming removed 4 bases from V and 7 bases from J, with 19 bases in between. Full variable domain (outside the CDR3, taken from reference TRBV3-1 and TRBJ1-2): DTAVSQTPKYLVTQMGNDKSIKCEQNLGHDTMYWYKQDSKKFLKIMFSYNNKELIINETVPNRFSPKSPDKAHLNLHINSLELGDSAVYFCASSPKRGSSSGYTFGSGTRLTVV.